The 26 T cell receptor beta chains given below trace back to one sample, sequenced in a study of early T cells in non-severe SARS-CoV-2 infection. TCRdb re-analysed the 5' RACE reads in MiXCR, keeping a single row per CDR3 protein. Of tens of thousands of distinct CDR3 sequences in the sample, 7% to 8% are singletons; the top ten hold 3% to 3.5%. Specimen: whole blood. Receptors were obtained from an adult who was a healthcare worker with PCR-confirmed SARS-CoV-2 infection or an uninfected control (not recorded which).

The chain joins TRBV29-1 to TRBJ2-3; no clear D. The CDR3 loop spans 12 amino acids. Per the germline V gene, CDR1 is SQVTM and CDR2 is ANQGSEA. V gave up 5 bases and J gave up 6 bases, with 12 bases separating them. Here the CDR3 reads CSVTSGLDTQYF. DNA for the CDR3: TGCAGCGTTACCTCTGGCTTGGATACGCAGTATTTT.

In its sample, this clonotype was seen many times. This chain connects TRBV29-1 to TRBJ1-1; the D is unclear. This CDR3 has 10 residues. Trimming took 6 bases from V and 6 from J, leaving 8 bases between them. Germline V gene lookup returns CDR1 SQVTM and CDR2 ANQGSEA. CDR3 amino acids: CSVDTSEAFF. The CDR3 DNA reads TGCAGCGTCGATACTTCTGAAGCTTTCTTT.

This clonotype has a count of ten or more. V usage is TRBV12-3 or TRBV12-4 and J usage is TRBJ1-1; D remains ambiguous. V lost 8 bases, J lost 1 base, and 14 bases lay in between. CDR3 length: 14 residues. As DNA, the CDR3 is TGTGCCAGCGCCTCGGTAGCAAAGAACACTGAAGCTTTCTTT. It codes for CASASVAKNTEAFF.

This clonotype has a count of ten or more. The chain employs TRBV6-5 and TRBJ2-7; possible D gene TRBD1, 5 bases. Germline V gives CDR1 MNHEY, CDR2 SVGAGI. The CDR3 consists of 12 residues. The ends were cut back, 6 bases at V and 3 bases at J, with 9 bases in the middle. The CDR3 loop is CASRRQFYEQYF. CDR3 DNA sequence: TGTGCCAGCAGGCGACAGTTCTACGAGCAGTACTTC.

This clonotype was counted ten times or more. The CDR3 DNA reads TGTGCCAGCTCGCAGGGGGCCCGAGGGACCCAGTACTTC. Its protein product is CASSQGARGTQYF. The chain links TRBV18 to TRBJ2-5; 8 nucleotides line up with TRBD1. This CDR3 spans 13 amino acids. V dropped 6 bases and J dropped 7; count of bases not matched to a gene: 7. Germline loops: CDR1 KGHSH, CDR2 LQKENI.

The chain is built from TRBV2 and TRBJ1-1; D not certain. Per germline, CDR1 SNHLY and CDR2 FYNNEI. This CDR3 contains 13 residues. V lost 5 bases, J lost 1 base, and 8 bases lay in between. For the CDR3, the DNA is TGTGCCAGCAGTTGGACGGGGAACACTGAAGCTTTCTTT. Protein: CASSWTGNTEAFF.

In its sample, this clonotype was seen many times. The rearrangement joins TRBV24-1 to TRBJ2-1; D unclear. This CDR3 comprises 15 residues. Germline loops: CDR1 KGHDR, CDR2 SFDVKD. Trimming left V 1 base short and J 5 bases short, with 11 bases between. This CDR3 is CATSDFIDAHNEQFF. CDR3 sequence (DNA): TGTGCCACCAGTGATTTTATTGACGCGCACAATGAGCAGTTCTTC.

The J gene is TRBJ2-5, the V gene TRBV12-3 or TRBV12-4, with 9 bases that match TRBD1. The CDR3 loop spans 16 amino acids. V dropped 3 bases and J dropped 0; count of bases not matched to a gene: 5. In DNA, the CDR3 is TGTGCCAGCAGTTTCAGACAGGGGGTGAACCAAGAGACCCAGTACTTC. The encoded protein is CASSFRQGVNQETQYF.

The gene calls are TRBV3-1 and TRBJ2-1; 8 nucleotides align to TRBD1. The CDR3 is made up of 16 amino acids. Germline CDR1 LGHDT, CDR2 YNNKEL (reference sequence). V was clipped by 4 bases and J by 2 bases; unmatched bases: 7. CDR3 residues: CASSPGQGGTYNEQFF. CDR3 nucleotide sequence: TGTGCCAGCAGCCCAGGACAGGGAGGCACCTACAATGAGCAGTTCTTC.

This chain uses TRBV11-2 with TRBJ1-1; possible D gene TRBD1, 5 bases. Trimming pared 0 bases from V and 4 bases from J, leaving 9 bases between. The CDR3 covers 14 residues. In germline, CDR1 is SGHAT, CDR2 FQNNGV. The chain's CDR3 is CASSLDHQGTEAFF. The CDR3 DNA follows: TGTGCCAGCAGCTTAGATCATCAGGGCACTGAAGCTTTCTTT.

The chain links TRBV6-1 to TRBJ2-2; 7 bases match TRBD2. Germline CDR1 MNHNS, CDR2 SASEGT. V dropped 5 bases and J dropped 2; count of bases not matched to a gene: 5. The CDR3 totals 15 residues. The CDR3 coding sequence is TGTGCCAGCAGTTCTAGCGGAGCAAACACCGGGGAGCTGTTTTTT. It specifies CASSSSGANTGELFF.

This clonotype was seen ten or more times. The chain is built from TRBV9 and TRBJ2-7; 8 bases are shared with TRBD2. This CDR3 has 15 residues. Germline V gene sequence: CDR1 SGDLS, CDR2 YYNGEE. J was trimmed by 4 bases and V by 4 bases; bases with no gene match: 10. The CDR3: CASSSGASGWYEQYF. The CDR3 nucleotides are TGTGCCAGCAGCTCTGGGGCTAGCGGGTGGTACGAGCAGTACTTC.

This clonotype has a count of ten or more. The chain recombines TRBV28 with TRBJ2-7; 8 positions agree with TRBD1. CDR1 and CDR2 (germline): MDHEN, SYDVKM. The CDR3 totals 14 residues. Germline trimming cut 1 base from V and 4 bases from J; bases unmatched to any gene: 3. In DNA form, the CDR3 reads TGTGCCAGCAGTTTATTGGACAGGGTTTACGAGCAGTACTTC. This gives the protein CASSLLDRVYEQYF. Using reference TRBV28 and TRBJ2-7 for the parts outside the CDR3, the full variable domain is DVKVTQSSRYLVKRTGEKVFLECVQDMDHENMFWYRQDPGLGLRLIYFSYDVKMKEKGDIPEGYSVSREKKERFSLILESASTNQTSMYLCASSLLDRVYEQYFGPGTRLTVT.

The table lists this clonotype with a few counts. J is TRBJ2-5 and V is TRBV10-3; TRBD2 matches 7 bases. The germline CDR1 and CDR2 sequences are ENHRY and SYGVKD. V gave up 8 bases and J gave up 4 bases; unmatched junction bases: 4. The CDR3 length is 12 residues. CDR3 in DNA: TGTGCCATCGCGGGAGCGGGAGAGACCCAGTACTTC. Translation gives CAIAGAGETQYF.

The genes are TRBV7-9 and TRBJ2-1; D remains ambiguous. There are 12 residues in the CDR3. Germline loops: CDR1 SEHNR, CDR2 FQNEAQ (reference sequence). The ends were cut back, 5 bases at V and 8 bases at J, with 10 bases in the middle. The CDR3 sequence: CASSHILDEQFF. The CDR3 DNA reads TGTGCCAGCAGCCACATTTTAGATGAGCAGTTCTTC.

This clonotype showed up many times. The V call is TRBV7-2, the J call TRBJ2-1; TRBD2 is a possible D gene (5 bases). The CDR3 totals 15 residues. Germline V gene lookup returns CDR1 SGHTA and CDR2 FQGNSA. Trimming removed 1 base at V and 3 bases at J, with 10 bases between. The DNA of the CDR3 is TGTGCCAGCAGCTTAGGGTCCGGGAACTACAATGAGCAGTTCTTC. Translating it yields CASSLGSGNYNEQFF.

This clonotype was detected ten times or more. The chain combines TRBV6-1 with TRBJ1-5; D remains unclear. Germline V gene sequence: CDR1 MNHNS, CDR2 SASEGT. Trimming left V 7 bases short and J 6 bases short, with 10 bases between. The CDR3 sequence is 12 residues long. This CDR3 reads CASNFNFQPQHF. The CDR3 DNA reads TGTGCCAGCAATTTTAATTTTCAGCCCCAGCATTTT.

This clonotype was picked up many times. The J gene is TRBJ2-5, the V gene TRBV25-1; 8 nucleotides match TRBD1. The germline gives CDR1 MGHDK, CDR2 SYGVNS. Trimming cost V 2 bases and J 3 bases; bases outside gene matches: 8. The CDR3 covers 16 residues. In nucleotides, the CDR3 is TGTGCCAGCAGTGAACCTACTCGGACAGGGAAAGAGACCCAGTACTTC. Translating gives CASSEPTRTGKETQYF.

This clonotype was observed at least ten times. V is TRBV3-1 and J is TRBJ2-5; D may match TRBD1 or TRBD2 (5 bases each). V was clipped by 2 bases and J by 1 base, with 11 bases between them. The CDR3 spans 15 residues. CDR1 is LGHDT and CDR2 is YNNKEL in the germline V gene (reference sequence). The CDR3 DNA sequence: TGTGCCAGCAGCCAATGGGGGAACAGCCAAGAGACCCAGTACTTC. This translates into CASSQWGNSQETQYF.

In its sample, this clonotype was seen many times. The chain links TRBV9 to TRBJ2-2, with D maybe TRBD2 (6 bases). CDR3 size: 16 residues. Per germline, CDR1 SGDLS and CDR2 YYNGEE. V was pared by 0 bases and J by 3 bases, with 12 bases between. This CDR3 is CASSVEISGYTGELFF. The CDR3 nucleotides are TGTGCCAGCAGCGTAGAGATTAGCGGCTACACCGGGGAGCTGTTTTTT.

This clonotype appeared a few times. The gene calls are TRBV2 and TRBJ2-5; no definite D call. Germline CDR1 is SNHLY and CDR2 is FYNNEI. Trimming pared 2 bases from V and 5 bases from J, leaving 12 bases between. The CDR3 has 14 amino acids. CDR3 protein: CASSETADLETQYF. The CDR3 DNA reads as TGTGCCAGCAGTGAAACGGCGGATTTGGAGACCCAGTACTTC.

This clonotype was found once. CDR3 DNA sequence: TGTGCCAGCAGCCCGGGGGACTTTGCCTACGAGCAGTACTTC. It translates to CASSPGDFAYEQYF. The V call is TRBV3-1, the J call TRBJ2-7; D perhaps matches TRBD2 (6 bases). This CDR3 has 14 residues. V lost 4 bases and J 2 bases, leaving 12 bases between the germline ends. In germline, CDR1 is LGHDT, CDR2 YNNKEL (reference sequence).

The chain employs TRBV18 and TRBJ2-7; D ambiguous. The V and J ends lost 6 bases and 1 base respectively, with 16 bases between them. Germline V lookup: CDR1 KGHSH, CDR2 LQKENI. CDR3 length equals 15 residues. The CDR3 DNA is TGTGCCAGCTCTCTTGGACCTTTTCCATCCTACGAGCAGTACTTC. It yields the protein CASSLGPFPSYEQYF.

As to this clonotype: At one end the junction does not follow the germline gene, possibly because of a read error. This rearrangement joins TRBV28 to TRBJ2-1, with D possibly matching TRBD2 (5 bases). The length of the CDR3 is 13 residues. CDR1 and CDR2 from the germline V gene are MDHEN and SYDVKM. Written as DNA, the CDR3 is TGTGTCAGCGGTCGCGTGACCTACAATGAGCAGTTCTTC. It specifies CVSGRVTYNEQFF.

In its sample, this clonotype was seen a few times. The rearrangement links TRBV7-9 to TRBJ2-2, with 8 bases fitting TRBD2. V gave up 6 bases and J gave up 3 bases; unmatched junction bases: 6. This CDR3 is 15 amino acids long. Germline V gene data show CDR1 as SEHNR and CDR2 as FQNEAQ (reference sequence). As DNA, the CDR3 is TGTGCCAGCAGGGGCCAAGCGGGAGACACCGGGGAGCTGTTTTTT. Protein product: CASRGQAGDTGELFF.

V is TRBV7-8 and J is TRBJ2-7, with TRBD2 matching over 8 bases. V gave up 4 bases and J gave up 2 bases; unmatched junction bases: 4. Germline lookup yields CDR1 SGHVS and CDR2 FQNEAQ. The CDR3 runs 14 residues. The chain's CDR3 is CASSSREGAYEQYF. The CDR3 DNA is TGTGCCAGCAGCTCACGGGAGGGGGCCTACGAGCAGTACTTC.